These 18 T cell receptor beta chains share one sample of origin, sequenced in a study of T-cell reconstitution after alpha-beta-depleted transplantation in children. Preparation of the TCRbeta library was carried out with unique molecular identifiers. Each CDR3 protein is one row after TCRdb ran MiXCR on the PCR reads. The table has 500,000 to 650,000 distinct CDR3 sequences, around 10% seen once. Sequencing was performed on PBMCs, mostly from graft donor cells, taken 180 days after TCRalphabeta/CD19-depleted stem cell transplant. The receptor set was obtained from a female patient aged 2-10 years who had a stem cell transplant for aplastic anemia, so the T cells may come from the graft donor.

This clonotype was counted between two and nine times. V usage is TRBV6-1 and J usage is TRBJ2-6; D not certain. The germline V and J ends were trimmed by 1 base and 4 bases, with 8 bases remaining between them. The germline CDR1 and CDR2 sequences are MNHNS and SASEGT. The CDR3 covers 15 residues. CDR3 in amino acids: CASSEGSGGANVLTF. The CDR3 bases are TGTGCCAGCAGTGAAGGTAGTGGCGGGGCCAACGTCCTGACTTTC.

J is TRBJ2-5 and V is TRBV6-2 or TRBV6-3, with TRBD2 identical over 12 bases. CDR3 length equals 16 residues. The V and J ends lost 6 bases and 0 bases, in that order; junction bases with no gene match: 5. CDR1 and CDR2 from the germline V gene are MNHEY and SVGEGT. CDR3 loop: CASSPGTSGYQETQYF. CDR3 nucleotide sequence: TGTGCCAGCAGCCCCGGGACTAGCGGGTACCAAGAGACCCAGTACTTC.

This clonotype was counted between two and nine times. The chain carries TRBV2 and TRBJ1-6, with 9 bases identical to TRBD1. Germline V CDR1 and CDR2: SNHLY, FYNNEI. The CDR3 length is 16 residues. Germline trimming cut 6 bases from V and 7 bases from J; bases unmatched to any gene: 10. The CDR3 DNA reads TGTGCCAGCAGCCAAGACAGGGGGATGCGCAATTCACCCCTCCACTTT. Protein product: CASSQDRGMRNSPLHF.

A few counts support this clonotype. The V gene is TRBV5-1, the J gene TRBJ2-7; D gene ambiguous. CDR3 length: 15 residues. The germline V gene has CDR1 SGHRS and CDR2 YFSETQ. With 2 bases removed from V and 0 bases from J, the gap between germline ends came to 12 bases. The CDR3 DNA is TGCGCCAGCAGCTTTCGCCGAATCGGCTCCTACGAGCAGTACTTC. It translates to CASSFRRIGSYEQYF.

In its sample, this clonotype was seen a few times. In DNA, the CDR3 is TGTGCCAGCAGCTTAGCTAGCCCCTTATGGGCAGACCAATACTTGTACGAGCAGTACTTC. Protein sequence: CASSLASPLWADQYLYEQYF. The V gene is TRBV7-8, the J gene TRBJ2-7, with D hard to call. This CDR3 is built from 20 residues. The V gene's germline CDR1 is SGHVS and CDR2 FQNEAQ. V dropped 0 bases and J dropped 4 bases, with 28 bases sitting between them.

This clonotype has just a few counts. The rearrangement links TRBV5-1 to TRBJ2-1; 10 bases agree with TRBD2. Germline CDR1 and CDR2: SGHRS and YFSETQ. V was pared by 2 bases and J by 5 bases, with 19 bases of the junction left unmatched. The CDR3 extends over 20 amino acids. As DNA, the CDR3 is TGCGCCAGCAGCTTCGGAATTTTAATAGCGGGAGGCCCTCTTCACAATGAGCAGTTCTTC. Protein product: CASSFGILIAGGPLHNEQFF. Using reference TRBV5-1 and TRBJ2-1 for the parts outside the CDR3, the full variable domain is KAGVTQTPRYLIKTRGQQVTLSCSPISGHRSVSWYQQTPGQGLQFLFEYFSETQRNKGNFPGRFSGRQFSNSRSEMNVSTLELGDSALYLCASSFGILIAGGPLHNEQFFGPGTRLTVL.

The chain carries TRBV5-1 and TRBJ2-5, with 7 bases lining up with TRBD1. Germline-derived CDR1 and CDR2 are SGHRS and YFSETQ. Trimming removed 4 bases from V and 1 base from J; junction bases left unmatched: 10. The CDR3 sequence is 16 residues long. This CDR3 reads CASSLGQLAGQETQYF. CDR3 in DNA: TGCGCCAGCAGCCTGGGACAGCTCGCGGGCCAAGAGACCCAGTACTTC.

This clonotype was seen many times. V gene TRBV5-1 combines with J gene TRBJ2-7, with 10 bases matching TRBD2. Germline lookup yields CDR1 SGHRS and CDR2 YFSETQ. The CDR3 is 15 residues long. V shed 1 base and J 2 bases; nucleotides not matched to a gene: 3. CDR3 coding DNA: TGCGCCAGCAGCTTGACTAGCGGGGCCACCTACGAGCAGTACGTC. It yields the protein CASSLTSGATYEQYV.

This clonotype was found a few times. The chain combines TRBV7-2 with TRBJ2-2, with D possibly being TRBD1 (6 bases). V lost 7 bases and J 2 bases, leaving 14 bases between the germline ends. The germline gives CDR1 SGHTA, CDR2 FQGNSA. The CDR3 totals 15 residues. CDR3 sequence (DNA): TGTGCCAGCACCAGTGGACAGCTAAACACCGGGGAGCTGTTTTTT. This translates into CASTSGQLNTGELFF.

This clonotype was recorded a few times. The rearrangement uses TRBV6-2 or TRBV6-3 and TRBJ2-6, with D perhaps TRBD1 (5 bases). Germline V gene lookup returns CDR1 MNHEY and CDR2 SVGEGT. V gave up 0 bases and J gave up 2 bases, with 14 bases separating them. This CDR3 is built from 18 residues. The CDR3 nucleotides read TGTGCCAGCAGTTACTCGGCAGGGAACGTCGCTGGGGCCAACGTCCTGACTTTC. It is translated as CASSYSAGNVAGANVLTF.

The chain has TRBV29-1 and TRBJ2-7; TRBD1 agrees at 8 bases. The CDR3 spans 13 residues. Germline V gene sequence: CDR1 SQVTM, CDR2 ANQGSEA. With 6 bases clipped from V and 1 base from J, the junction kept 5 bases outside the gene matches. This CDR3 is CSVRTGNSYEQYV. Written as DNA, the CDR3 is TGCAGCGTAAGGACAGGGAATTCCTACGAGCAGTACGTC.

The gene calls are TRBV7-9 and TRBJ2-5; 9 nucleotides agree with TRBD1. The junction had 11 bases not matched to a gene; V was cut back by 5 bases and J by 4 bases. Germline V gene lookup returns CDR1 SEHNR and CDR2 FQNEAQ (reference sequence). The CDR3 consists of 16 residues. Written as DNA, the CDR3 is TGTGCCAGCAGCCTTGGGACAGGGCCACCGAGAGAGACCCAGTACTTC. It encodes CASSLGTGPPRETQYF.

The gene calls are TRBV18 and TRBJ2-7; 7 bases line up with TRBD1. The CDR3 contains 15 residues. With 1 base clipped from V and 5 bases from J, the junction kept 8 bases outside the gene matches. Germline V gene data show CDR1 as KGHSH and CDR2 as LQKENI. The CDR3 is CASSPRLAGGHEQYV. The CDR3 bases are TGTGCCAGCTCACCACGGTTGGCAGGGGGTCACGAGCAGTACGTC.

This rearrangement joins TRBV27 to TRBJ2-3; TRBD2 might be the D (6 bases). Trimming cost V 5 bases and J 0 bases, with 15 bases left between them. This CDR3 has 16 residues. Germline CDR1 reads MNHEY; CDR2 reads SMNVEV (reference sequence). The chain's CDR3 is CASSLDIAVSTDTQYF. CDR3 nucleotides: TGTGCCAGCAGTCTCGACATAGCGGTTAGCACAGATACGCAGTATTTT.

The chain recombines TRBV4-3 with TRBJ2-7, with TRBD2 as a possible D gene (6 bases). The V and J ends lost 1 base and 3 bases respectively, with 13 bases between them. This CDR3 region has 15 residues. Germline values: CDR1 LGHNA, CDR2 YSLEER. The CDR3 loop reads CASSQGRGGYYEQYF. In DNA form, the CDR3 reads TGCGCCAGCAGCCAAGGCCGCGGAGGGTACTACGAGCAGTACTTC.

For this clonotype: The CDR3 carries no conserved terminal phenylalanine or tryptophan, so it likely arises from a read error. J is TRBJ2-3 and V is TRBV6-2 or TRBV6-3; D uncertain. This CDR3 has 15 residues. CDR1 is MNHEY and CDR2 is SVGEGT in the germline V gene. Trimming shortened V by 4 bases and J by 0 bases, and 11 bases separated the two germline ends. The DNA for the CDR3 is TGTGCCAGCAGTTCCGACTGGTCTAGCACAGATACGCAGTATTTG. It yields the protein CASSSDWSSTDTQYL.

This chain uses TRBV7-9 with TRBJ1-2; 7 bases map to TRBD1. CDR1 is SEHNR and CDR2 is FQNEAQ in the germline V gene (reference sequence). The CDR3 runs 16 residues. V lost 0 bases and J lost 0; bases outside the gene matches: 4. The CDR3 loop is CASSLAVGTANYGYTF. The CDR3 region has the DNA TGTGCCAGCAGCTTAGCTGTCGGGACAGCTAACTATGGCTACACCTTC.

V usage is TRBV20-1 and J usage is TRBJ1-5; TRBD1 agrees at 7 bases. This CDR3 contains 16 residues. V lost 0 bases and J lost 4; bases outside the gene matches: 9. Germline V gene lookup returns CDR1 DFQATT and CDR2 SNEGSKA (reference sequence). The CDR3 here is CSARDIRQGVNQPQHF. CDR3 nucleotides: TGCAGTGCTAGAGATATCCGGCAGGGGGTAAATCAGCCCCAGCATTTT.